A selection of T cell receptor beta chains follows, all from one sample in a study of cytomegalovirus exposure and HLA in healthy donors. Here immunoSEQ multiplex PCR was the method, and the copy in TCRdb shows in-frame clones only, minus some. Its clone listing holds approximately 47,000 clones. Input material: PBMCs. Receptors were obtained from a male donor in good health and CMV-seronegative. Both conserved end residues are trimmed from each CDR3. D genes are given only for firm matches.

TRBJ1-1,TRBV4-3,NA,ASSQTGTEAF
TRBJ1-5,TRBV6-6,TRBD1,ASSNRDRGQPQH
TRBJ2-3,TRBV9,NA,ASSVRGTNTDTQY
TRBJ1-2,TRBV6-5,TRBD1,ASSRDRGGYGYT
TRBJ2-1,TRBV2,TRBD2,ASSESAGGHYNEQF
TRBJ2-2,TRBV7-9,NA,ASSDGQTRRTGELF
TRBJ2-7,TRBV11-2,NA,ASSSLLDWPARAYEQY
TRBJ2-5,TRBV30,TRBD1,ACSTGVETQY
TRBJ2-2,TRBV11-1,NA,ASSFLRGELF
TRBJ2-7,TRBV11-1,TRBD1,ASSLGQIHEQY
TRBJ2-2,TRBV5-1,NA,ASSLQGSGELF
TRBJ1-5,TRBV5-6,NA,AGSPGGSGNQPQH
TRBJ1-1,TRBV4-1,TRBD1,ASSEGQGRNTEAF
TRBJ2-7,TRBV27,TRBD1,ASSPGGSAYEQY
TRBJ2-5,TRBV5-1,TRBD1,ASSFGQGKETQY
TRBJ1-1,TRBV5-1,NA,ASSIGSTEAF
TRBJ2-2,TRBV7-7,NA,ASSLNINTGELF
TRBJ2-7,TRBV5-1,NA,ASSLALLNEQY
TRBJ2-7,TRBV30,TRBD1,AWDRGTHGQY
TRBJ2-5,TRBV30,NA,AWSGGGEETQY
TRBJ2-1,TRBV29-1,TRBD1,SVDIWTGNNEQF